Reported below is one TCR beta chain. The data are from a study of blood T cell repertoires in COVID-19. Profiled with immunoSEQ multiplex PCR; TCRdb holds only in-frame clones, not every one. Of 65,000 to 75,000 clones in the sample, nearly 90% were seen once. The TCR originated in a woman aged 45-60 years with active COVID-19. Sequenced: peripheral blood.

In DNA form, the CDR3 reads TGCGCCAGCAGCTTGAGAGGGGGCGTATCCTACGAGCAGTACTTC. This translates into CASSLRGGVSYEQYF. V usage is TRBV5-1 and J usage is TRBJ2-7, with 7 bases lining up with TRBD1. The CDR3 has 15 residues. Germline assignment: CDR1 SGHRS and CDR2 YFSETQ. J lost 1 base, V lost 1 base, and 5 bases had no gene match.